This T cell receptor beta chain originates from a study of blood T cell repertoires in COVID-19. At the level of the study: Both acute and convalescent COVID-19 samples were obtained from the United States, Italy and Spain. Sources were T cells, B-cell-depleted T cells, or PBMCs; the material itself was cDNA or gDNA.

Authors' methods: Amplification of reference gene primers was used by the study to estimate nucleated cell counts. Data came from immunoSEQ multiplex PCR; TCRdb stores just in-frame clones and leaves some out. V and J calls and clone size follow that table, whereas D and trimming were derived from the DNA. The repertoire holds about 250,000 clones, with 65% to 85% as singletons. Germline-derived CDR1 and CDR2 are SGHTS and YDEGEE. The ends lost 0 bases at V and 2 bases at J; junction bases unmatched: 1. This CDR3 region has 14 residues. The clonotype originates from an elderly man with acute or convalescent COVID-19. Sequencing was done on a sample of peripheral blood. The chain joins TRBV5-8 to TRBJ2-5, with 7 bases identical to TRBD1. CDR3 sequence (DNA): TGTGCCAGCAGCTTGGGGACAGGTCAAGAGACCCAGTACTTC. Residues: CASSLGTGQETQYF.